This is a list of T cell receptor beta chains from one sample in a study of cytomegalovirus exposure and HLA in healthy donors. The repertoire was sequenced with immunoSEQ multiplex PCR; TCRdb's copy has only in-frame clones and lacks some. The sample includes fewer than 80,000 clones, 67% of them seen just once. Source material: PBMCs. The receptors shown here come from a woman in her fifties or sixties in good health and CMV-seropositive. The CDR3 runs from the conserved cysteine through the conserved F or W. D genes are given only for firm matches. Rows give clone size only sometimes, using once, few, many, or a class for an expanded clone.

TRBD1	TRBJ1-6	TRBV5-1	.	CASSFDPGTADDNSPLHF	TGCGCCAGCAGCTTCGACCCAGGGACAGCCGACGATAATTCACCCCTCCACTTT
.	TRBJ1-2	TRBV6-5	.	CASSLFGGGYTF	TGTGCCAGCAGTTTGTTTGGGGGGGGCTACACCTTC
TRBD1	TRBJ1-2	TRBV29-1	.	CSVDVTGLESYGYTF	TGCAGCGTTGATGTGACAGGGCTCGAATCCTATGGCTACACCTTC
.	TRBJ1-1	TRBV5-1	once	CASSGAGVVRNTEAFF	TGCGCCAGCAGCGGGGCAGGGGTTGTTCGAAACACTGAAGCTTTCTTT
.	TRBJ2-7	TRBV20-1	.	CSAKSYEQYF	TGCAGTGCTAAGAGCTACGAGCAGTACTTC
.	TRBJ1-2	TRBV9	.	CASTRSGDYGYTF	TGTGCCAGCACACGTTCAGGGGACTATGGCTACACCTTC
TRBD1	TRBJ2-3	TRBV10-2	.	CASSVGQRRGTDTQYF	TGCGCCAGCAGTGTGGGACAGCGCCGGGGCACAGATACGCAGTATTTT
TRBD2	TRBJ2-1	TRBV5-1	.	CASSLMSSGGYNEQFF	TGCGCCAGCAGCTTGATGTCTAGCGGGGGGTACAATGAGCAGTTCTTC
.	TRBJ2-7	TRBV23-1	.	CASSLTRQFLEQYF	TGCGCCAGCAGTCTAACCCGACAGTTCCTCGAGCAGTACTTC
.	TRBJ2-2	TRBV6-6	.	CASGQPGQNTGELFF	TGTGCCAGCGGACAACCGGGACAGAACACCGGGGAGCTGTTTTTT
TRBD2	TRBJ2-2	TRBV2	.	CASGSGGNTGELFF	TGTGCCAGCGGTAGCGGGGGGAACACCGGGGAGCTGTTTTTT
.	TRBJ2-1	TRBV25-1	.	CASKDSNNEQFF	TGTGCCAGCAAGGACTCCAACAATGAGCAGTTCTTC
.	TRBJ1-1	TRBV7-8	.	CASRSQRGRGNTEAFF	TGTGCCAGCAGATCCCAGCGCGGGAGGGGGAACACTGAAGCTTTCTTT
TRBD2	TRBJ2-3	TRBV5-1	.	CASSLVIAGGDTDTQYF	TGCGCCAGCAGCTTGGTAATAGCGGGGGGTGACACAGATACGCAGTATTTT
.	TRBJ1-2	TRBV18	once	CASSPTTNYGYTF	TGTGCCAGCTCACCGACAACTAACTATGGCTACACCTTC
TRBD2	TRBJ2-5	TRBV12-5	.	CASGVTSGGMIAQYF	TGTGCTAGTGGGGTTACTAGCGGGGGGATGATAGCTCAGTACTTC
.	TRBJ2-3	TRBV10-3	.	CAITRAGRHTDTQYF	TGTGCCATCACTAGGGCGGGTCGTCACACAGATACGCAGTATTTT
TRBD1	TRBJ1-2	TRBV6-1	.	CASSDPRTGGIYGYTF	TGTGCCAGCAGTGATCCCAGGACAGGGGGTATCTATGGCTACACCTTC
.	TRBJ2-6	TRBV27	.	CASSLESSGANVLTF	TGTGCCAGCAGTTTAGAGAGTTCTGGGGCCAACGTCCTGACTTTC
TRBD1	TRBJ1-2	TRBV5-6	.	CASSRGQGSQGYTF	TGTGCCAGCAGCCGGGGACAGGGATCTCAGGGCTACACCTTC
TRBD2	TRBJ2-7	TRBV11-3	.	CASSVTSGGSNERYF	TGTGCCAGCAGCGTGACTAGCGGGGGGTCTAACGAGCGGTACTTC
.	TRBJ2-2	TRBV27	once	CASSLPTSSLRTGELFF	TGTGCCAGCAGTTTACCGACTAGTAGTCTGAGGACCGGGGAGCTGTTTTTT
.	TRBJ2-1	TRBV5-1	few	CASSLSGGTSYNEQFF	TGCGCCAGCAGCTTGAGTGGGGGGACCAGCTACAATGAGCAGTTCTTC
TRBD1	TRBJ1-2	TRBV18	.	CASSSAGGVDGYTF	TGTGCCAGCTCATCCGCAGGGGGCGTCGATGGCTACACCTTC
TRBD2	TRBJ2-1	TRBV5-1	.	CASSHPGRGGPNEQFF	TGCGCCAGCAGCCACCCGGGGCGGGGGGGCCCCAATGAGCAGTTCTTC
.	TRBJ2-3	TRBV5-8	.	CASSPRGALDTQYF	TGTGCCAGCAGCCCGCGGGGAGCACTCGATACGCAGTATTTT
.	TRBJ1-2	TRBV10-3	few	CAITPGRNYGYTF	TGTGCCATCACTCCCGGGAGAAACTATGGCTACACCTTC
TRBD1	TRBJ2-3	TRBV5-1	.	CASTPGQGAGTDTQYF	TGCGCCAGCACCCCGGGACAGGGGGCGGGCACAGATACGCAGTATTTT
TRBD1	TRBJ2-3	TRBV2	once	CASSEGHRGSTDTQYF	TGTGCCAGCAGTGAAGGTCACAGGGGTAGCACAGATACGCAGTATTTT
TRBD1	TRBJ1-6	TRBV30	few	CAWSPDRVNSPLHF	TGTGCCTGGAGTCCAGACAGGGTTAATTCACCCCTCCACTTT
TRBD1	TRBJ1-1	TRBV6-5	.	CASSQTGGRTEAFF	TGTGCCAGCAGTCAAACAGGGGGCAGAACTGAAGCTTTCTTT
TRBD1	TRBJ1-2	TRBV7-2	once	CASSLGPGQGLNYGYTF	TGTGCCAGCAGCTTAGGACCAGGACAGGGGCTAAACTATGGCTACACCTTC